This T cell receptor beta chain is from a study of immune reconstitution after stem cell transplant in scleroderma (dated by TCRdb to about 2017). The V and J ends are trimmed by 3 bases and 8 bases, leaving 21 bases between them. Taken from cysteine to phenylalanine, the CDR3 has 16 residues. Only the CDR3 portion is preserved as DNA: 48 bases, with reading frame beginning at the first base. In the germline V gene (reference sequence), CDR1 corresponds to SGHKS and CDR2 to YYEKEE. The library was prepared using RT-PCR. Sequencing was performed on an Illumina MiSeq. TCRdb cleaned the public reads at Q25 with fastp, built clones with MiXCR and kept in-frame beta chains. Duplicate CDR3 protein sequences are folded into a single record with the most common DNA and genes. This sample is represented by some 2,400 distinct CDR3 sequences; roughly a tenth of them were singletons. Over 13% of the sample is taken by the ten largest.

Concerning this clonotype: Its binding antigen is unknown. Per-base qualities were not stored, and no clone one base away is much larger.

Sampling was performed before or after autologous hematopoietic stem cell transplantation (not recorded which). The chain employs TRBV5-5 and TRBJ2-1; no confident D gene assignment can be made. This sequence was found in a female donor with systemic sclerosis. The nucleotide sequence reads as follows: TGTGCCAGCAGCTGTCGTACCCGGGCGTCGGCGTATGAGCAGTTCTTC. Translated, this is CASSCRTRASAYEQFF.